The T cell receptor (beta chain) described here comes from a study of shared clonotypes between healthy human individuals (TCRdb year 2020). Some background on the complete study: A few men and a couple of women, aged 18 to 49 years, made up the cohort. For each donor, CD4 naive and CD4 memory were each given three plates, CD8 naive was given two plates, and CD8 memory was given one plate. Blood TCR repertoires of 5 or 6 healthy adults were deeply sequenced to estimate repertoire size and the extent of clonotype sharing between individuals. To increase sequencing depth and limit assay-specific biases, TCR repertoire library preparation and sequencing were carried out by different laboratories using diverse techniques. Per donor, leukapheresis produced somewhere between about 0.94 and 9 billion PBMCs. Beyond this particular receptor, the publication reports: Pairwise subsampling led to the expectation that sequencing depth would affect the degree of clonotype sharing among donors. Sampling was restricted to blood, and TCR repertoires in tissues likely differ from the TCR repertoires found in blood. When a handful of donors were compared, the shared fraction of clonotypes was around 5% for naive CD4, roughly 3.4% for naive CD8, 2% to 2.5% for memory CD4, and 0.35% to 0.5% for memory CD8. Incomplete sequencing was indicated by rarefaction of sorted-subset datasets, despite the large sequencing depth. Naive subsets generally had larger estimated clonotype richness than memory subsets did. Clonotypes shared by all four sorted-subset donors showed higher generation probabilities than non-shared clonotypes. Because the study included a small number of donors, the genetic and exposure-history diversity represented was limited.

The donors were healthy, HIV-negative adults with no recently reported acute infections or vaccinations. Every donor was a Caucasian adult living in Nashville, Tennessee, USA. Magnetic negative selection was used to enrich CD4+ T cells, after which naive cells were positively selected on CD45RA and the negative fraction became the memory subset. Blood was obtained by leukapheresis, after which PBMCs were separated by Ficoll-Histopaque density gradient centrifugation and cryopreserved in liquid nitrogen vapor phase. Analytical flow cytometry was used to check the purity and quantity of each magnetically sorted T cell population. Genomic DNA was isolated from every sorted fraction and measured by UV absorbance on a Nanodrop 2000c. Inclusive of the bounding cysteine and phenylalanine, the CDR3 is 14 residues long. Only CDR3 DNA is held: 42 bases, read in frame from base 1. The germline V gene provides CDR1 SGHNT and CDR2 YENEEA. V loses 3 bases of germline sequence and J loses 5 bases, and the interval between the two ends is 14 bases.

Using the deep immunoSEQ assay, TCR CDR3 regions were amplified from genomic DNA by multiplex PCR. Genomic DNA extracted from each cell subset was distributed evenly over all wells of several immunoSEQ 96-well plates, and each plate served as one replicate. For sorted subsets, each replicate PCR was loaded with roughly 190 ng genomic DNA, equivalent to 30,000 to 35,000 T cell genomes. Purified libraries were quantified with a Qubit 3.0 fluorometer, sized on a Bioanalyzer 2100, and re-quantified with the KAPA Library Quantification kit. Each immunoSEQ 96-well plate was sequenced on its own single-read 150-cycle Illumina NextSeq 550 flow cell. The published analysis was carried out like this. Because the immunoSEQ output included only junctional sequences and no quality scores, the filtering could not be the same as the filtering used for full-length reads. Sequences were annotated with PyIR, a Python wrapper for IgBLAST v1.9, using IMGT germline references to assign V/J genes and CDR3. Reads with weak V/J assignments (E-value above 1e-6), missing CDR3, stop codons, out-of-frame junctions, or ambiguous translated residues were removed. V3J clonotypes were defined as sequences sharing the same inferred V gene, J gene, and CDR3 amino acid sequence. The percentage overlap between two repertoires was calculated by dividing the number of shared unique clonotypes by the size of the smaller repertoire. Repertoire richness was assessed with RTK rarefaction, the Chao1 estimator, and Recon v2.1 estimates of unobserved clonotypes. OLGA was used to compute generation probabilities for all TCRbeta clonotypes that the gDNA method yielded from a few donors. The table was pulled from immuneACCESS by TCRdb, which kept in-frame rearrangements only. Such tables lose some clones; where checked, under half of the loss comes from unresolved V genes, and the rest has no known cause. V, J and clone size are taken as reported in that table, and D and trimming were inferred from the DNA itself. This sample lists over a million clones; more than 65% were detected once. The top ten constitute approximately 1.5% of the sample.

Note on this clone: Its target antigen remains unknown. Nothing much larger sits one base from this clone, and base qualities are not available.

The sequencing input was memory CD4+ T cells sorted from blood. The sample's cell subset or site, from its label and the paper: CD45RA-negative fraction. The chain links TRBV11-3 with TRBJ2-7; the D gene is perhaps TRBD2, on 6 matching bases. The source of this sequence is a man between 18 and 29 years old in good health. The CDR3 protein: CASSFGGASNEQYF. The DNA reads as follows: TGTGCCAGCAGCTTCGGGGGAGCAAGTAACGAGCAGTACTTC.